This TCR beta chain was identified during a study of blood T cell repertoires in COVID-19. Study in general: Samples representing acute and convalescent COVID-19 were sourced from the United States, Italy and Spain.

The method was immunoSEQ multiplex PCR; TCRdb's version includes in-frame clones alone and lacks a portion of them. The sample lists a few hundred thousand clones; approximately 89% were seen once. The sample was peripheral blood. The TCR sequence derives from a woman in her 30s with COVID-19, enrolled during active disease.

This CDR3 reads CASSEANDRGGSPLHF. DNA of the CDR3: TGTGCCAGCAGTGAAGCGAACGACAGGGGGGGATCACCCCTCCACTTT. The chain combines TRBV25-1 with TRBJ1-6, with 9 bases aligning to TRBD1. Per the germline V gene, CDR1 is MGHDK and CDR2 is SYGVNS. The length of the CDR3 is 16 residues. Trimming removed 2 bases from V and 10 bases from J; junction bases left unmatched: 9.